Shown below are 11 T cell receptor beta chains from a single sample sequenced in a study of blood T cells in healthy people across ages. Then a second PCR, running roughly 7 to 11 cycles, was carried out with a sample-barcoded 5' primer and a J-beta primer mix. Via MiXCR, TCRdb re-called the 5' RACE reads, giving one row per CDR3 protein. The data show about 940,000 distinct CDR3 sequences, about 48% seen once. The sequenced sample consisted of blood. These receptors were obtained from a man aged 25 to 45 in good health.

The gene calls are TRBV5-5 and TRBJ2-3, with D possibly matching TRBD1 (5 bases). V shed 4 bases and J shed 5 bases, with 14 bases lying between them. Germline V lookup: CDR1 SGHKS, CDR2 YYEKEE (reference sequence). CDR3 length equals 14 residues. In DNA, the CDR3 is TGTGCCAGCAGCACCCAGCCGACAGTAGATACGCAGTATTTT. The encoded protein is CASSTQPTVDTQYF.

The J gene is TRBJ2-7, the V gene TRBV2; 9 positions agree with TRBD1. Looked up from germline, CDR1 is SNHLY and CDR2 is FYNNEI. The CDR3 runs to 14 residues. The J segment lost 7 bases and the V segment lost 10 bases, leaving 14 bases of the junction unmatched. The CDR3 loop is CATRDRDQYNEQYF. DNA of the CDR3: TGTGCCACTCGGGACAGGGACCAATACAATGAGCAGTACTTC.

V is TRBV6-2 or TRBV6-3 and J is TRBJ2-7, with a tentative D call TRBD2 (6 bases). CDR3 length: 14 amino acids. The germline V and J ends were trimmed by 6 bases and 3 bases, with 15 bases remaining between them. Germline V lookup: CDR1 MNHEY, CDR2 SVGEGT. CDR3 sequence: CASSPREAGYEQYF. In nucleotides, the CDR3 is TGTGCCAGCAGCCCCCGGGAAGCGGGCTACGAGCAGTACTTC.

This clonotype was counted only a few times. This chain connects TRBV28 to TRBJ2-3; TRBD2 is a possible D gene (5 bases). Germline-derived CDR1 and CDR2 are MDHEN and SYDVKM. The V and J ends lost 9 bases and 5 bases respectively, with 18 bases between them. The CDR3 totals 14 residues. The CDR3 DNA reads as TGTGCCAGTATCGAATACAACCGGGGAGATACGCAGTATTTT. It is translated as CASIEYNRGDTQYF.

The V and J genes are TRBV5-1 and TRBJ1-6; D uncertain. This CDR3 comprises 14 residues. Germline V gene data show CDR1 as SGHRS and CDR2 as YFSETQ. V shed 1 base and J shed 7 bases, with 9 bases lying between them. The CDR3 loop reads CASSLITGNSPLHF. The CDR3 region has the DNA TGCGCCAGCAGCTTGATTACGGGGAATTCACCCCTCCACTTT.

This clonotype was recorded only once. The rearrangement uses TRBV7-2 and TRBJ2-1; 9 bases line up with TRBD2. V shed 1 base and J 15 bases; nucleotides not matched to a gene: 4. This CDR3 spans 12 amino acids. Germline-derived CDR1 and CDR2 are SGHTA and FQGNSA. The CDR3 sequence is CASSLVAGVRFF. The CDR3 DNA is TGTGCCAGCAGCTTAGTAGCGGGAGTACGGTTCTTC.

In this sample, this clonotype turned up a few times. V is TRBV3-1 and J is TRBJ2-1, with a weak D call TRBD2 (6 bases). V lost 2 bases to trimming and J lost 2 bases, with 10 bases between them. The CDR3 is 15 amino acids. CDR1 and CDR2 from the germline V gene are LGHDT and YNNKEL (reference sequence). The CDR3, as DNA: TGTGCCAGCAGCCAACGGGAGAAAACCTACAATGAGCAGTTCTTC. Protein sequence: CASSQREKTYNEQFF.

This chain joins TRBV5-6 and TRBJ2-7; D tentatively fits TRBD1 or TRBD2 (5 bases each). Trimming stripped 4 bases from V and 2 bases from J, with 10 bases between. The CDR3 has 13 residues. Germline V gene sequence: CDR1 SGHDT, CDR2 YYEEEE. Here the CDR3 reads CASSGDPTYEQYF. The CDR3 DNA is TGTGCCAGCAGCGGGGACCCGACCTACGAGCAGTACTTC.

The V and J genes are TRBV27 and TRBJ2-3, with 10 bases that match TRBD2. Germline CDR1 MNHEY, CDR2 SMNVEV (reference sequence). V was clipped by 5 bases and J by 6 bases; unmatched bases: 8. CDR3 size: 15 residues. In DNA, the CDR3 is TGTGCCAGCAGTGTGCTAGCGGGGGACGGGGATACGCAGTATTTT. This sequence encodes CASSVLAGDGDTQYF.

The chain recombines TRBV12-3 or TRBV12-4 with TRBJ2-1; D is perhaps TRBD1 or TRBD2 (5 bases each). The V gene lost 1 base and the J gene lost 9 bases, with 16 bases spanning the gap. The length of the CDR3 is 15 residues. CDR3 DNA sequence: TGTGCCAGCAGTTTAGGGGACGGTGGTTTCAGTGAGCAGTTCTTC. Protein product: CASSLGDGGFSEQFF.

The V and J genes are TRBV29-1 and TRBJ2-7, with 10 bases identical to TRBD2. J lost 3 bases, V lost 0 bases, and 8 bases had no gene match. This CDR3 is built from 16 residues. The germline CDR1 and CDR2 sequences are SQVTM and ANQGSEA. The CDR3 reads CSVEDLVASGGYEQYF. Written as DNA, the CDR3 is TGCAGCGTTGAAGATCTGGTTGCTAGCGGGGGCTACGAGCAGTACTTC.